This passage covers 20 T cell receptor beta chains from one sample sequenced in a study of cytomegalovirus exposure and HLA in healthy donors. 13 Jbeta primers and 60 Vbeta primers were used for the PCR. TCRdb's table, derived via immunoSEQ multiplex PCR, lists solely in-frame clones and lacks some. The repertoire holds 150,000 to 200,000 clones, 86% seen once, with approximately 2% in the top ten. The sample consisted of PBMCs. Receptor source: a woman between 18 and 29 years old in good health and CMV-seronegative.

In its sample, this clone was seen a few times. The chain employs TRBV5-1 and TRBJ2-1, with 10 positions matching TRBD1. The CDR3 contains 13 residues. The germline V gene encodes CDR1 SGHRS and CDR2 YFSETQ. Trimming took 3 bases from V and 6 from J; bases not matched to a gene: 0. The CDR3 loop reads CASSWTGGNEQFF. For the CDR3, the DNA is TGCGCCAGCAGCTGGACAGGGGGCAATGAGCAGTTCTTC.

This sequence joins TRBV2 and TRBJ2-3; no clear D. This CDR3 region has 11 residues. The germline V gene has CDR1 SNHLY and CDR2 FYNNEI. Trimming removed 3 bases at V and 5 bases at J, with 3 bases between. The CDR3 region is CASSDRDTQYF. CDR3 sequence (DNA): TGTGCCAGCAGTGACAGAGATACGCAGTATTTT.

This clone came up once. J is TRBJ2-7 and V is TRBV15; TRBD2 might be the D (6 bases). The CDR3 has 14 amino acids. Germline CDR1 reads LNHNV; CDR2 reads YYDKDF (reference sequence). V gave up 6 bases and J gave up 0 bases, with 12 bases separating them. The CDR3 bases are TGTGCCACCAGTAAGGGACTCGGCTCCTACGAGCAGTACTTC. Its protein is CATSKGLGSYEQYF.

This clone was counted a single time. The rearrangement uses TRBV19 and TRBJ1-3; D is possibly TRBD1 (5 bases). The CDR3 is 17 residues long. Germline V gives CDR1 LNHDA, CDR2 SQIVND (reference sequence). The ends were cut back, 7 bases at V and 4 bases at J, with 23 bases in the middle. The CDR3 bases are TGTGCCAGTATGGGGTCGATGGCCAGGGCCACCGGAAACACCATATATTTT. Translation: CASMGSMARATGNTIYF.

The V gene is TRBV7-9, the J gene TRBJ1-2; 7 nucleotides agree with TRBD1. V was pared by 1 base and J by 6 bases, with 11 bases of the junction left unmatched. The CDR3 loop spans 16 amino acids. The germline V gene has CDR1 SEHNR and CDR2 FQNEAQ (reference sequence). The CDR3 DNA is TGTGCCAGCAGCTTAGTGCTTCGACAGGGATATGATGGCTACACCTTC. Translating gives CASSLVLRQGYDGYTF.

This chain links TRBV30 with TRBJ1-1; a possible D gene is TRBD1 (5 bases). In germline, CDR1 is GTSNPN, CDR2 SVGIG (reference sequence). This CDR3 region has 12 residues. V was shortened by 2 bases and J by 5 bases, with 9 bases between the two germline ends. CDR3 sequence (DNA): TGTGCCTGGAGTTTCGGGGGTACTGAAGCTTTCTTT. Protein product: CAWSFGGTEAFF.

This chain's CDR3 is CASSLSEHSYEQYF. The CDR3 DNA sequence: TGTGCCAGCAGCTTATCAGAACACTCCTACGAGCAGTACTTC. The J gene is TRBJ2-7, the V gene TRBV7-3; D call uncertain. This CDR3 is 14 amino acids long. V lost 2 bases to trimming and J lost 0 bases, with 8 bases between them. Germline V gene sequence: CDR1 SGHTA, CDR2 FQGTGA.

The chain combines TRBV2 with TRBJ1-6; D may be TRBD1 (5 bases). The germline gives CDR1 SNHLY, CDR2 FYNNEI. CDR3 length: 14 amino acids. V shed 7 bases and J shed 9 bases, with 16 bases lying between them. The CDR3 sequence: CASTEGAASSPLHF. The CDR3 DNA reads as TGTGCCAGCACCGAAGGGGCAGCTTCTTCACCCCTCCACTTT.

The chain employs TRBV7-9 and TRBJ2-2, with D perhaps TRBD1 (5 bases). V lost 5 bases and J 1 base, leaving 14 bases between the germline ends. Germline V CDR1 and CDR2: SEHNR, FQNEAQ (reference sequence). The CDR3 loop spans 16 amino acids. The CDR3 nucleotides are TGTGCCAGCAGCCCCCCAGGGTTTAAGAACACCGGGGAGCTGTTTTTT. Its protein product is CASSPPGFKNTGELFF.

The CDR3 is CARSLFYETQYF. The CDR3 DNA sequence: TGTGCCAGAAGCTTGTTCTATGAGACCCAGTACTTC. The chain joins TRBV5-3 to TRBJ2-5; D is uncertain. TRBV5-3 is identified as an open reading frame with a role that is uncertain. CDR3 size: 12 residues. V was pared by 1 base and J by 5 bases, with 6 bases between.

The genes are TRBV7-6 and TRBJ1-2; D gene unclear. This CDR3 region has 14 residues. CDR1 SGHVS and CDR2 FNYEAQ come from the germline V gene. Deletions cut 1 base from V and 8 bases from J, with 14 bases between. In nucleotides, the CDR3 is TGTGCCAGCAGCTTAGAGGCGGGCAGTCGGGGCTACACCTTC. Residues: CASSLEAGSRGYTF.

This chain links TRBV7-9 with TRBJ1-2; D is uncertain. V was trimmed by 0 bases and J by 4 bases, leaving 9 bases between them. Germline lookup yields CDR1 SEHNR and CDR2 FQNEAQ (reference sequence). The CDR3 consists of 14 residues. The CDR3 coding sequence is TGTGCCAGCAGCTTAGCATATCCAGGCTATGGCTACACCTTC. Translating gives CASSLAYPGYGYTF.

The chain joins TRBV19 to TRBJ2-2, with D perhaps TRBD1 (5 bases). The CDR3 is made up of 15 amino acids. Germline lookup yields CDR1 LNHDA and CDR2 SQIVND (reference sequence). V was trimmed by 3 bases and J by 3 bases, leaving 11 bases between them. DNA of the CDR3: TGTGCCAGTAGTATGATTCAACAGGACACCGGGGAGCTGTTTTTT. The encoded protein is CASSMIQQDTGELFF.

This chain connects TRBV5-4 to TRBJ2-6; D perhaps matches TRBD2 (5 bases). Trimming removed 3 bases from V and 4 bases from J, with 17 bases in between. In germline, CDR1 is SGHNT, CDR2 YYREEE (reference sequence). The CDR3 length is 17 residues. CDR3 sequence: CASSSPIGVLGANVLTF. DNA of the CDR3: TGTGCCAGCAGCTCCCCCATCGGGGTTTTGGGGGCCAACGTCCTGACTTTC.

The chain recombines TRBV27 with TRBJ2-3, with D possibly TRBD2 on 5 matching bases. This CDR3 spans 16 amino acids. V was cut by 5 bases and J by 6 bases, with 21 bases left in between. Germline V gene data show CDR1 as MNHEY and CDR2 as SMNVEV (reference sequence). CDR3: CASSPLMLRPGDTQYF. The CDR3 DNA reads TGTGCCAGCAGTCCCCTAATGCTACGGCCGGGGGATACGCAGTATTTT.

This clone was detected only a few times. This rearrangement joins TRBV2 to TRBJ2-7; 9 bases are a match to TRBD2. This CDR3 comprises 14 residues. Germline V lookup: CDR1 SNHLY, CDR2 FYNNEI. Trimming at V came to 8 bases and at J to 8 bases, leaving 13 bases not matched to a gene. The CDR3 DNA reads as TGTGCCAGCTCCCTGGGCGGGGGGGGTACGAAGCAGTACTTC. This gives the protein CASSLGGGGTKQYF.

This chain uses TRBV9 with TRBJ2-1; 10 nucleotides line up with TRBD2. CDR1 is SGDLS and CDR2 is YYNGEE in the germline V gene. The J segment lost 4 bases and the V segment lost 4 bases, leaving 5 bases of the junction unmatched. The CDR3 extends over 15 amino acids. The CDR3 loop reads CASSNGLADYNEQFF. In DNA, the CDR3 is TGTGCCAGCAGCAATGGACTAGCGGATTACAATGAGCAGTTCTTC.

The rearrangement joins TRBV27 to TRBJ1-2; D may be TRBD1 (5 bases). This CDR3 is built from 11 residues. The V end was cut by 6 bases, the J end by 8 bases, with 10 bases between. Germline assignment: CDR1 MNHEY and CDR2 SMNVEV (reference sequence). The CDR3 coding sequence is TGTGCCAGCAGAGGGACTGGGGGCTACACCTTC. Its protein product is CASRGTGGYTF.

In DNA form, the CDR3 reads TGTGCCAGCATCCAGGGGTTCCCCAGCGGAAACACCATATATTTT. It yields the protein CASIQGFPSGNTIYF. The chain employs TRBV6-1 and TRBJ1-3; D perhaps matches TRBD1 (6 bases). Germline V lookup: CDR1 MNHNS, CDR2 SASEGT. The V end lost 7 bases, the J end lost 4 bases, and 17 bases lay between the germline ends. The CDR3 has 15 amino acids.

The rearrangement uses TRBV5-1 and TRBJ2-2; TRBD1 might be the D (5 bases). V gave up 0 bases and J gave up 0 bases, with 6 bases separating them. Germline-derived CDR1 and CDR2 are SGHRS and YFSETQ. The CDR3 has 15 amino acids. The CDR3 region has the DNA TGCGCCAGCAGCTTGGCGACAGCGAACACCGGGGAGCTGTTTTTT. This encodes CASSLATANTGELFF.